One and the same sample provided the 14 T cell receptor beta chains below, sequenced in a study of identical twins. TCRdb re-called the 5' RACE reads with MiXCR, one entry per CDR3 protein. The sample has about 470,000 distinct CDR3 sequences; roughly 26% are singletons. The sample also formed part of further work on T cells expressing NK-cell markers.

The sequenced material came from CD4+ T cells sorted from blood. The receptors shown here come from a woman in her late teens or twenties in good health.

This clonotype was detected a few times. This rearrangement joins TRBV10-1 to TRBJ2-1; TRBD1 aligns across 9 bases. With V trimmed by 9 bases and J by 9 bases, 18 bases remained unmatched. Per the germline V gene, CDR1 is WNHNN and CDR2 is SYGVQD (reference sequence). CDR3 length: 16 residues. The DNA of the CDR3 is TGCGCCAGACCCAAACCTACAGGGGGCAAGACCGTTGAGCAGTTCTTC. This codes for CARPKPTGGKTVEQFF.

The CDR3 DNA reads as TGTGCTAGTGGTTCCAACTGGGTACTCTACAATGAGCAGTTCTTC. Its translation: CASGSNWVLYNEQFF. This chain uses TRBV12-5 with TRBJ2-1; no clear D gene. CDR1 and CDR2 (germline): LGHNT, FRNRAP. V was shortened by 4 bases and J by 3 bases, with 13 bases between the two germline ends. The CDR3 length is 15 residues.

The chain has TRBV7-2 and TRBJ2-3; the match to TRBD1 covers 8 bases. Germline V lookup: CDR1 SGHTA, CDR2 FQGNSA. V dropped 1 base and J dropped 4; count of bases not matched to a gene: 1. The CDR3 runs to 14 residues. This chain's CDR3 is CASSLGTGSDTQYF. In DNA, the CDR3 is TGTGCCAGCAGCTTAGGGACAGGGTCAGATACGCAGTATTTT.

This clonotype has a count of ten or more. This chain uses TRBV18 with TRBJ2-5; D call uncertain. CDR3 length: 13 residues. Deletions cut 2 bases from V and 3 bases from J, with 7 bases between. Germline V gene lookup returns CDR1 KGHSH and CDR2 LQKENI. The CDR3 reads CASSPGLKETQYF. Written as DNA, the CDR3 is TGTGCCAGCTCACCAGGCCTTAAAGAGACCCAGTACTTC. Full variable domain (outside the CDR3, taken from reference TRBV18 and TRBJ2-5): NAGVMQNPRHLVRRRGQEARLRCSPMKGHSHVYWYRQLPEEGLKFMVYLQKENIIDESGMPKERFSAEFPKEGPSILRIQQVVRGDSAAYFCASSPGLKETQYFGPGTRLLVL.

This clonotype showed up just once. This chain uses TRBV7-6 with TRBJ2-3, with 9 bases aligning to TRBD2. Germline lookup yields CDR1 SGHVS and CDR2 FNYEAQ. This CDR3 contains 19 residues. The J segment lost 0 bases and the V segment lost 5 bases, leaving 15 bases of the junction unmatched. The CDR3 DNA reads TGTGCCAGCAGCCAACGACCGCCCCCTAGCGGGACTAGCACAGATACGCAGTATTTT. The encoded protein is CASSQRPPPSGTSTDTQYF.

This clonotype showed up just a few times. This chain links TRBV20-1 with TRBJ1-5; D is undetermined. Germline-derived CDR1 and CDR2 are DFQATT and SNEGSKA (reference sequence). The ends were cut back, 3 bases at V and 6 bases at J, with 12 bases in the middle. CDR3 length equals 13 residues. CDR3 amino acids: CSASNGQPQPQHF. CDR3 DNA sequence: TGCAGTGCTAGCAACGGCCAACCTCAGCCCCAGCATTTT.

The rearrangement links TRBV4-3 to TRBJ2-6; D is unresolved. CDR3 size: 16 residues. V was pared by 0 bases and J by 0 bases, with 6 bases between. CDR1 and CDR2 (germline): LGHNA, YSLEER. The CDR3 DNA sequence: TGCGCCAGCAGCCAAGAATGGGGCTCTGGGGCCAACGTCCTGACTTTC. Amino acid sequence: CASSQEWGSGANVLTF.

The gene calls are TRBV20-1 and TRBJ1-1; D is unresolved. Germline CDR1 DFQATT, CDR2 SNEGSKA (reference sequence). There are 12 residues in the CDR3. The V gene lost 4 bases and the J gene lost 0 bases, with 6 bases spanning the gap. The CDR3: CSAKVMNTEAFF. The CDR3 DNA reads TGCAGTGCTAAAGTAATGAACACTGAAGCTTTCTTT.

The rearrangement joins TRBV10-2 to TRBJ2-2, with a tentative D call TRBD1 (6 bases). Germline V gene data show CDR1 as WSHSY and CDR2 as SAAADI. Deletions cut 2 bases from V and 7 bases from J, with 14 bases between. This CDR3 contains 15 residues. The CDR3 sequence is CASSEGRGFNGELFF. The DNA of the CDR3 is TGCGCCAGCAGTGAGGGCAGGGGTTTTAACGGGGAGCTGTTTTTT.

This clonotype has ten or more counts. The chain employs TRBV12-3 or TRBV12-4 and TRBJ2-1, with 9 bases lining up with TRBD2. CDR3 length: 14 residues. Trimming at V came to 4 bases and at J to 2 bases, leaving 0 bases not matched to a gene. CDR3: CASSSSGTYNEQFF. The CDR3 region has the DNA TGTGCCAGCAGTTCTAGCGGGACCTACAATGAGCAGTTCTTC.

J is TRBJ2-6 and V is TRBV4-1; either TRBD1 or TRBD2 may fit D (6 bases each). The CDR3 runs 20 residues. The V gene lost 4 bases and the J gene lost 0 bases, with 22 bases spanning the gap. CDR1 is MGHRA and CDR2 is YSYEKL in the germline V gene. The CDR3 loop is CASSPPLVGGVLSGANVLTF. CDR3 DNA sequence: TGCGCCAGCAGCCCCCCGTTAGTGGGGGGCGTTCTCTCTGGGGCCAACGTCCTGACTTTC.

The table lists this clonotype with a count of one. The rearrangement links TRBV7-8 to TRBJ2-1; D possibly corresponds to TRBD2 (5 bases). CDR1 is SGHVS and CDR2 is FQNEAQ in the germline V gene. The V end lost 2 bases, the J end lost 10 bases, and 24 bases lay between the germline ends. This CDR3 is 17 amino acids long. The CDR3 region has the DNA TGTGCCAGCAGCTTAATATCCGGACTCCTCACGCGGAAAGAGCAGTTCTTC. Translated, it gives CASSLISGLLTRKEQFF.

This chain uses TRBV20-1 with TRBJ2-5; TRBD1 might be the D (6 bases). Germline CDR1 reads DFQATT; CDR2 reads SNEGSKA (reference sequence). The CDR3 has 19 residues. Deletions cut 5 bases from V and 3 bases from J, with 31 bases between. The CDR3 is CSALPRSGQSLVAKETQYF. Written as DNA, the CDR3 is TGCAGTGCTCTCCCGCGGAGCGGACAGAGCCTTGTTGCCAAAGAGACCCAGTACTTC.

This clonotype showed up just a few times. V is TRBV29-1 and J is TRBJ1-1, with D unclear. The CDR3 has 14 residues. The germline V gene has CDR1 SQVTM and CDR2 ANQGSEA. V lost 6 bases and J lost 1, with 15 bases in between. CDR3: CSVSYVSPNTEAFF. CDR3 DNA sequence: TGCAGCGTCTCTTACGTCAGCCCGAACACTGAAGCTTTCTTT.